The sequence of this T cell receptor beta chain was determined in a study of control samples from healthy donors and cancer patients. Generated by immunoSEQ multiplex PCR, the TCRdb table keeps only in-frame clones and is missing some. Of 150,000 to 200,000 clones in the sample, over 80% were seen once. The germline V gene has CDR1 SGHAT and CDR2 FQNNGV. J gave up 6 bases and V 1 base, and 3 bases lay outside the gene matches. The length of the CDR3 is 14 residues. V and J are TRBV11-2 and TRBJ1-2; TRBD1 aligns across 9 bases. Material for sequencing was blood. This clonotype was sampled from a man aged 18 to 30 in good health. DNA for the CDR3: TGTGCCAGCAGCTTAGGGTGGACAGGGGATGGCTACACCTTC. Protein sequence: CASSLGWTGDGYTF.